These 16 T cell receptor beta chains originate from one sample sequenced in a study of CXCR3 chemokines and chemotherapy response in bladder cancer. MiXCR, run by TCRdb on the PCR reads, gives a single entry per CDR3 protein. The sample yields thousands of distinct CDR3 sequences, roughly 16% seen once. This material was acquired from a patient whose treatment included neoadjuvant chemotherapy. These receptors were obtained from a human donor with bladder cancer that responded to neoadjuvant chemotherapy.

This clonotype was seen repeatedly, ten times or more. J is TRBJ1-1 and V is TRBV5-4; the match to TRBD1 covers 8 bases. The CDR3 is made up of 14 amino acids. V lost 4 bases, J lost 5 bases, and 7 bases stayed unmatched. Germline assignment: CDR1 SGHNT and CDR2 YYREEE (reference sequence). This CDR3 is CASSPGQVGTEAFF. The CDR3 coding sequence is TGTGCCAGCAGCCCGGGACAGGTGGGGACTGAAGCTTTCTTT.

In this sample, this clonotype turned up many times. The CDR3 sequence is CASSYSGVLELDTGELFF. CDR3 nucleotide sequence: TGTGCCAGCAGTTACTCGGGAGTTTTAGAACTGGACACCGGGGAGCTGTTTTTT. The V and J genes are TRBV6-5 and TRBJ2-2, with TRBD2 as a possible D gene (5 bases). There are 18 residues in the CDR3. Looked up from germline, CDR1 is MNHEY and CDR2 is SVGAGI. V lost 0 bases to trimming and J lost 3 bases, with 17 bases between them.

By sample share, this clonotype is large. V usage is TRBV19 and J usage is TRBJ1-2; 8 nucleotides align to TRBD1. The CDR3 sequence is 14 residues long. Germline-derived CDR1 and CDR2 are LNHDA and SQIVND (reference sequence). After removal of 1 base from V and 8 bases from J, the junction contained 6 bases not matched to a gene. The CDR3 loop reads CASSIAWTGHGYTF. For the CDR3, the DNA is TGTGCCAGTAGTATAGCCTGGACAGGGCACGGCTACACCTTC.

This clonotype is medium-sized (0.01 to 0.1%). The chain uses TRBV7-2 and TRBJ2-1, with 8 bases fitting TRBD2. V lost 5 bases to trimming and J lost 5 bases; unmatched junction nucleotides: 11. The length of the CDR3 is 16 residues. Germline loops: CDR1 SGHTA, CDR2 FQGNSA. The CDR3 reads CASSGDLAGGNNEQFF. Here the CDR3 DNA reads TGTGCCAGCAGCGGCGATCTAGCGGGTGGGAACAATGAGCAGTTCTTC.

In this sample, this clonotype turned up many times. The gene calls are TRBV9 and TRBJ2-7; D gene ambiguous. The CDR3 covers 12 residues. CDR1 is SGDLS, CDR2 YYNGEE, per germline. Trimming took off 3 bases at V and 5 bases at J, with 9 bases between the two ends. CDR3 region: CASSAGYNEQYF. The DNA for the CDR3 is TGTGCCAGCAGCGCAGGTTATAACGAGCAGTACTTC.

This clonotype counts as large. This chain uses TRBV6-2 or TRBV6-3 with TRBJ2-1; TRBD2 agrees at 7 bases. Unmatched junction bases numbered 1, after V lost 5 bases and J lost 6 bases. Per the germline V gene, CDR1 is MNHEY and CDR2 is SVGEGT. This CDR3 has 12 residues. CDR3 region: CASSRGVNEQFF. Written as DNA, the CDR3 is TGTGCCAGCAGTCGGGGGGTCAATGAGCAGTTCTTC.

This clonotype was recorded many times. The chain employs TRBV11-1 and TRBJ2-7; TRBD1 is a possible D gene (6 bases). This CDR3 is built from 16 residues. Trimming stripped 3 bases from V and 0 bases from J, with 15 bases between. CDR1 and CDR2 (germline): SGHAT, FQDESV (reference sequence). CDR3 coding DNA: TGTGCCAGCAGCTTGTCCCCGACGACAGGCTCCTACGAGCAGTACTTC. Translation gives CASSLSPTTGSYEQYF.

This clonotype was seen repeatedly, ten times or more. This chain connects TRBV7-9 to TRBJ2-1; 10 nucleotides align to TRBD2. Germline V gives CDR1 SEHNR, CDR2 FQNEAQ (reference sequence). This CDR3 has 14 amino acids. The V gene end was trimmed by 8 bases and the J gene end by 7 bases; junction bases not matched to a gene: 8. CDR3 sequence (DNA): TGTGCCAGCCCCACGGGGACTAGCGATAATGAGCAGTTCTTC. This translates into CASPTGTSDNEQFF.

Within the sample, this clonotype is large. This chain connects TRBV18 to TRBJ2-1, with 9 bases identical to TRBD2. Germline V gene sequence: CDR1 KGHSH, CDR2 LQKENI. With V trimmed by 0 bases and J by 5 bases, 2 bases remained unmatched. The CDR3 extends over 15 amino acids. The chain's CDR3 is CASSPPGLANNEQFF. The CDR3 nucleotides are TGTGCCAGCTCACCACCGGGACTAGCAAACAATGAGCAGTTCTTC.

By sample share, this clonotype is medium-sized (0.01 to 0.1%). In DNA form, the CDR3 reads TGTGCCAGCAGTGACATATCGTCCTACGAGCAGTACTTC. Translated: CASSDISSYEQYF. This chain links TRBV27 with TRBJ2-7; D uncertain. CDR1 and CDR2 (germline): MNHEY, SMNVEV (reference sequence). CDR3 length: 13 residues. With 5 bases removed from V and 1 base from J, the gap between germline ends came to 9 bases.

In its sample, this clonotype ranks as medium-sized. The J gene is TRBJ2-1, the V gene TRBV19; the D is unclear. This CDR3 spans 16 amino acids. Germline assignment: CDR1 LNHDA and CDR2 SQIVND (reference sequence). Trimming removed 10 bases at V and 1 base at J, with 20 bases between. The CDR3 DNA is TGTGCCATCTTGCCCCTTCATCGACGGTCCTACAATGAGCAGTTCTTC. Residues: CAILPLHRRSYNEQFF.

This clonotype is judged medium-sized (0.01 to 0.1%). The chain has TRBV12-3 or TRBV12-4 and TRBJ2-5; 8 nucleotides match TRBD2. Trimming cost V 5 bases and J 2 bases; bases outside gene matches: 4. CDR3 length: 14 residues. The CDR3 DNA reads TGTGCCAGCAGTCTACTAGCGGCTCAAGAGACCCAGTACTTC. Protein: CASSLLAAQETQYF.

The genes are TRBV4-1 and TRBJ1-1, with D tentatively TRBD1 (5 bases). V was pared by 4 bases and J by 4 bases, with 13 bases between. The CDR3 consists of 14 residues. CDR1 is MGHRA and CDR2 is YSYEKL in the germline V gene. The CDR3 protein is CASSPVEGITEAFF. The CDR3, as DNA: TGCGCCAGCAGCCCCGTTGAGGGGATCACTGAAGCTTTCTTT.

This clonotype was observed at least ten times. The rearrangement joins TRBV19 to TRBJ2-7, with 14 nucleotides matching TRBD2. Germline V lookup: CDR1 LNHDA, CDR2 SQIVND (reference sequence). The CDR3 length is 14 residues. V shed 8 bases, J shed 2 bases, and the junction held 2 bases outside the gene matches. Written as DNA, the CDR3 is TGTGCCAGTTCGACTAGCGGGGGGGCCTACGAGCAGTACTTC. It translates to CASSTSGGAYEQYF.

Judged by abundance, this clonotype is medium-sized (0.01 to 0.1%). The chain carries TRBV6-5 and TRBJ1-2; TRBD1 is a possible D gene (5 bases). The V end was cut by 7 bases, the J end by 1 base, with 7 bases between. CDR1 MNHEY and CDR2 SVGAGI come from the germline V gene. The CDR3 is made up of 12 amino acids. The CDR3 DNA reads TGTGCCAGCACCGGGGGTAACTATGGCTACACCTTC. Translated, it gives CASTGGNYGYTF.

The rearrangement joins TRBV20-1 to TRBJ2-1; 10 bases agree with TRBD2. Germline V gene data show CDR1 as DFQATT and CDR2 as SNEGSKA (reference sequence). J gave up 0 bases and V 4 bases, and 3 bases lay outside the gene matches. This CDR3 region has 15 residues. This CDR3 is CSAKAGGGSYNEQFF. The CDR3 nucleotides read TGCAGTGCTAAAGCGGGAGGGGGCTCCTACAATGAGCAGTTCTTC.